The present entry profiles one T cell receptor (beta chain) with its context. Per germline, CDR1 SGHAT and CDR2 FQDESV (reference sequence). V was pared by 2 bases and J by 1 base, with 8 bases between. This CDR3 has 14 residues. The sample comes from a study of blood T cell repertoires in COVID-19. Study as a whole: Acute and convalescent COVID-19 specimens originated in the United States, Italy and Spain. Sources were T cells, B-cell-depleted T cells, or PBMCs; the material itself was cDNA or gDNA.

The authors' processing: Quantification of nucleated cells was approximated via reference gene primer amplification. Clones were sequenced by immunoSEQ multiplex PCR, and TCRdb holds only the in-frame ones, with some missing. The DNA was the basis for D and trimming; V, J and clone size are from that table. The table lists about 230,000 clones, around 84% of them singletons. V gene TRBV11-1 combines with J gene TRBJ1-1, with D possibly being TRBD1 (5 bases). Sequencing was carried out using peripheral blood. This sequence was found in a man aged 35 to 55 with acute or convalescent COVID-19. The CDR3 here is CASSLPGQNTEAFF. The CDR3, as DNA: TGTGCCAGCAGCTTACCAGGGCAGAACACTGAAGCTTTCTTT.